A selection of T cell receptor beta chains follows, all from one sample in a study of cytomegalovirus exposure and HLA in healthy donors. The assay was immunoSEQ multiplex PCR, and TCRdb's table has in-frame clones only and misses some. The sample holds about 94,000 clones, around two thirds seen once. Material: PBMCs. Receptors were obtained from a man aged 25-45 years in good health and CMV-seronegative. Both conserved end residues are part of each CDR3. The order of the fields is V gene, CDR3 protein.

v_gene: TRBV4-2
CDR3aa: CASSGRDRSSYEQYF

v_gene: TRBV19
CDR3aa: CASSIGYRTISSYEQYF

v_gene: TRBV19
CDR3aa: CASSFPGRETQYF

v_gene: TRBV11-2
CDR3aa: CASSFVKGQGQNTQYF

v_gene: TRBV19
CDR3aa: CASSIAVAGGPSEQYF

v_gene: TRBV2
CDR3aa: CASRPGQYGYTF

v_gene: TRBV29-1
CDR3aa: CSVEGQGTYEQYF

v_gene: TRBV18
CDR3aa: CASSPGDTPYEQYF

v_gene: TRBV9
CDR3aa: CASSDRFSYNEQFF

v_gene: TRBV7-8
CDR3aa: CASSLAGDRQRSGELFF

v_gene: TRBV6-5
CDR3aa: CASSTPRGEQYF

v_gene: TRBV11-2
CDR3aa: CASSSPGVGGTEAFF

v_gene: TRBV7-2
CDR3aa: CASSRDITGTEAFF

v_gene: TRBV6-5
CDR3aa: CASSYSQGARYGYTF

v_gene: TRBV6-4
CDR3aa: CASSAGGGTTDTQYF

v_gene: TRBV6-1
CDR3aa: CASKRASGYQETQYF

v_gene: TRBV5-1
CDR3aa: CASSLGSYSETQYF

v_gene: TRBV6-1
CDR3aa: CASSEEEVSGYTF

v_gene: TRBV6-6
CDR3aa: CASSSTSIRTYEQYF

v_gene: TRBV29-1
CDR3aa: CSVARTGLPLPYEQYF

v_gene: TRBV25-1
CDR3aa: CASSAGQGSYEQYF

v_gene: TRBV6-5
CDR3aa: CASSYLSGSLDEQYF

v_gene: TRBV7-3
CDR3aa: CASSQLAGGLDTGELFF

v_gene: TRBV5-8
CDR3aa: CASSSTGGAGYTF

v_gene: TRBV6-5
CDR3aa: CASSYSGRTQYF

v_gene: TRBV5-6
CDR3aa: CASSLAQGAYEQYF

v_gene: TRBV11-2
CDR3aa: CASSPTTSTDTQYF